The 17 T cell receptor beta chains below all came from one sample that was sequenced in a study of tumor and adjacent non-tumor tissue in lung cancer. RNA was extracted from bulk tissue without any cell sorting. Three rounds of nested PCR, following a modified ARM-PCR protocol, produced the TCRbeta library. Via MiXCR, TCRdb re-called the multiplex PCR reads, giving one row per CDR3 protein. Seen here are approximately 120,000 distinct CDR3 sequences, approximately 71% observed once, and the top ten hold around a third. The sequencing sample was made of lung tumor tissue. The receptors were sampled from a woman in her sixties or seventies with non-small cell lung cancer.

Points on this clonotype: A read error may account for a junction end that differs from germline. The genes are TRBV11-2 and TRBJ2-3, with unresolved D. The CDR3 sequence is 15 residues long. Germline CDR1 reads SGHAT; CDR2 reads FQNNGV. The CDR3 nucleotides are TGTGCCAGCAGCGCCACCATGACGGCCACAGATAGGCAGTATTTT. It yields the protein CASSATMTATDRQYF.

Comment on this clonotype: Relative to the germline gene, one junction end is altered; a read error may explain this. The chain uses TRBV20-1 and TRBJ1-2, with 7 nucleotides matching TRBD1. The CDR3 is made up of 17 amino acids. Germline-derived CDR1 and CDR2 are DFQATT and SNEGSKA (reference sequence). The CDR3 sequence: CSVGGGQEPGNNYSYTF. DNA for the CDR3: TGCAGTGTAGGGGGCGGACAGGAGCCAGGAAATAACTATAGCTACACCTTC.

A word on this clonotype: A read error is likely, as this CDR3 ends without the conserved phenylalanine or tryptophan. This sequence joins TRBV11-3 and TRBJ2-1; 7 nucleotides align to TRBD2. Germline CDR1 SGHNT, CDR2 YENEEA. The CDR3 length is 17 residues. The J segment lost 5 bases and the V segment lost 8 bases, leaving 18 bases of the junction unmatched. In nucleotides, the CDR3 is TGTGCCAGCCACTTAGAGTTGACTTGCGGGAGCCACAATGAGCAGTTCTCC. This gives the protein CASHLELTCGSHNEQFS.

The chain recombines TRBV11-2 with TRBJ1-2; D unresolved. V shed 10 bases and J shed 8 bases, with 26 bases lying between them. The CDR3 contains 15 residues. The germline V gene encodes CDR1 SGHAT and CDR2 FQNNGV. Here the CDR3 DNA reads TGTGCCAACTGCTTGGAGGCGCACGGGGAAAGCGGCTACACCTTC. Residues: CANCLEAHGESGYTF.

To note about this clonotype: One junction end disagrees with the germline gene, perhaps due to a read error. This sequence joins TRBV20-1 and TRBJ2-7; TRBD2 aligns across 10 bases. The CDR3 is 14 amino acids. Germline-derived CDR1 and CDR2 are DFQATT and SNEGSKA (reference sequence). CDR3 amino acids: CNARTSGTLYEQYF. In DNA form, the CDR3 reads TGTAATGCTAGAACTAGCGGGACCCTCTACGAGCAGTACTTC.

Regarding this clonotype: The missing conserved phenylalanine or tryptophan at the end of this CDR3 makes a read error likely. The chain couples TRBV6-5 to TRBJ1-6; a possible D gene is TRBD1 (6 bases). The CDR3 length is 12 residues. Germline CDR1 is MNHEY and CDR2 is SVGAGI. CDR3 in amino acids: CANPGTCSHLHY. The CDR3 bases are TGTGCCAACCCAGGGACATGTTCACACCTCCACTAT.

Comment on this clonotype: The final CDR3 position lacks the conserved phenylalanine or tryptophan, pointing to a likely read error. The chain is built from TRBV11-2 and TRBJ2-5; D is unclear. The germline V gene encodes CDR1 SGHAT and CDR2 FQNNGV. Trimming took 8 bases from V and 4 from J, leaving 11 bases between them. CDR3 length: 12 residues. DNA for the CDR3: TGTGCCAGCTCTCGGTGGAGAGAGACCCAGTACTAC. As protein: CASSRWRETQYY.

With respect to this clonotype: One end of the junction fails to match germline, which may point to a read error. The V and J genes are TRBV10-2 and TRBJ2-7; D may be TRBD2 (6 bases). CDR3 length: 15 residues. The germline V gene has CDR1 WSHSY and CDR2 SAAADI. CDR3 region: CASRWEERNPYEQYF. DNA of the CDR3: TGCGCCAGCCGGTGGGAGGAGCGGAACCCCTACGAGCAGTACTTT.

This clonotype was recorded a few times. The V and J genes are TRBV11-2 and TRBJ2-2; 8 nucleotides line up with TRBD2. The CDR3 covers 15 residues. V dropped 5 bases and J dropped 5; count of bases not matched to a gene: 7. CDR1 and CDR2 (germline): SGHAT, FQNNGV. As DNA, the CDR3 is TGTGCCAGCAGCCTTACTAGCGGAGGGACCGGGGAGCTGTTTTTT. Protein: CASSLTSGGTGELFF.

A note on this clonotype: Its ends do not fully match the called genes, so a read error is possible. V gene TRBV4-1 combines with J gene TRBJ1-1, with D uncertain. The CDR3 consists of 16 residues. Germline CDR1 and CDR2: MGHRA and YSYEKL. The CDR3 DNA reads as TGCGCCAACAGCCACCCGTTGGGAAGAGCCGTAACTGAAGCTTTCTTT. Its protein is CANSHPLGRAVTEAFF.

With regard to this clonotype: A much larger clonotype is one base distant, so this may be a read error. The CDR3 loop is CASDGGRGQYF. The CDR3 nucleotides are TGTGCCAGCGACGGGGGGCGAGGGCAGTACTTC. The gene calls are TRBV28 and TRBJ2-7; tentatively, D is TRBD2 (7 bases). The V gene's germline CDR1 is MDHEN and CDR2 SYDVKM. Trimming cost V 8 bases and J 9 bases, with 14 bases left between them. This CDR3 comprises 11 residues.

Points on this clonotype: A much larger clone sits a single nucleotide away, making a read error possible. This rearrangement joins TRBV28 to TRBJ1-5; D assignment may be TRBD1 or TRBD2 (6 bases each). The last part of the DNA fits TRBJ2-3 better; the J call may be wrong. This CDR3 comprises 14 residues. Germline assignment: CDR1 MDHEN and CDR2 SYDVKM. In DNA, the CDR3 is TGTGCCAGCAGTTTGGGGAGGAGTGGACAGCCCCAGTATTTT. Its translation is CASSLGRSGQPQYF.

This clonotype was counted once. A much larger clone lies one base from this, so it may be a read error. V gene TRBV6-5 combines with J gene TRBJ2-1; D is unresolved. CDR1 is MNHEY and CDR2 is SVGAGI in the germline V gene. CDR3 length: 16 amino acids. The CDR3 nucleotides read TGTGCCAGGAGTTTTACGTCGCGTGGTGTGGGATATGAGCAGTTCTTC. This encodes CARSFTSRGVGYEQFF.

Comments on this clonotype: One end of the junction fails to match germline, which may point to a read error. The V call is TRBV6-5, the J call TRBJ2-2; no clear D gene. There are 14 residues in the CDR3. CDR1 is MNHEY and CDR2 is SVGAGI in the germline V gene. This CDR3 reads CANSYDSGTGELFF. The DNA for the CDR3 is TGTGCCAACAGTTACGATTCGGGTACCGGGGAGCTGTTTTTT.

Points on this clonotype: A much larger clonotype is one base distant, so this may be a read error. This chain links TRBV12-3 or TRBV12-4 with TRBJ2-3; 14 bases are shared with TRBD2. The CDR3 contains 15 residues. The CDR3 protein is CVSQTSGRARDTQYF. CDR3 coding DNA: TGTGTCAGCCAGACTAGCGGGAGGGCCAGGGATACGCAGTATTTT.

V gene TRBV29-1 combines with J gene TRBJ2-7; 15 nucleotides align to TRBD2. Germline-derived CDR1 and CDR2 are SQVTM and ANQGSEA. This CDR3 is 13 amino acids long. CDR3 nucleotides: TGCAGGGGACTAGCGGGAGGATCCTACGAGCAGTACTTC. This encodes CRGLAGGSYEQYF.

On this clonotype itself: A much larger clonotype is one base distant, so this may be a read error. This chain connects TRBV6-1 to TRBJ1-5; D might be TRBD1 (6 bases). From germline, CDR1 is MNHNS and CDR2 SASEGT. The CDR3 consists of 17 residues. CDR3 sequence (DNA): TGTGCCAGCAGCGGCCGCCAGGGGTACGATAGCAATCAGTCCCAGCATTTT. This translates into CASSGRQGYDSNQSQHF.